The 26 T cell receptor beta chains reported below all come from one sample, sequenced in a study of blood T cell repertoires in COVID-19 (dated by TCRdb to about 2020). Preparation of the library involved the immunoSEQ multiplex PCR assay. TCRdb holds this immuneACCESS table with in-frame rearrangements only. Some clones are missing; in checked studies, unresolved V genes explain under half, and the rest has no known cause. Present in this sample are 20,000 to 30,000 clones, 85% to 90% of which were seen just once. The biggest ten clones account for 27% of the sample. Sequenced sample: peripheral blood. Receptor source: a man aged 65 to 85 with COVID-19, enrolled during active disease.

The chain has TRBV19 and TRBJ1-6; D gene ambiguous. This CDR3 has 14 amino acids. CDR1 is LNHDA and CDR2 is SQIVND in the germline V gene (reference sequence). V lost 6 bases and J lost 0, with 6 bases in between. The chain's CDR3 is CASRVSSYNSPLHF. DNA for the CDR3: TGTGCCAGTAGGGTCAGCTCCTATAATTCACCCCTCCACTTT.

By share, this clone ranks as medium-sized. The rearrangement joins TRBV30 to TRBJ2-3; D not certain. The V end lost 0 bases, the J end lost 8 bases, and 21 bases lay between the germline ends. The CDR3 runs to 16 residues. The germline CDR1 and CDR2 sequences are GTSNPN and SVGIG (reference sequence). The CDR3 DNA follows: TGTGCCTGGAGTGTAGCAGCAGCTCAGGCGCATTTTACGCAGTATTTT. This gives the protein CAWSVAAAQAHFTQYF.

This sequence joins TRBV2 and TRBJ1-6; possibly TRBD1 for D (6 bases). The V gene lost 7 bases and the J gene lost 5 bases, with 12 bases spanning the gap. CDR1 is SNHLY and CDR2 is FYNNEI in the germline V gene. The CDR3 is 14 residues long. The CDR3 loop is CASISDRNNSPLHF. The CDR3 DNA follows: TGTGCCAGCATCTCGGACAGAAATAATTCACCCCTCCACTTT.

V and J are TRBV7-2 and TRBJ1-2; 8 bases align to TRBD1. Germline V CDR1 and CDR2: SGHTA, FQGNSA. Trimming cost V 5 bases and J 4 bases; bases outside gene matches: 6. The CDR3 length is 14 residues. CDR3 bases: TGTGCCAGCAGCCCAGGACAGGGCCCCTATGGCTACACCTTC. Translating gives CASSPGQGPYGYTF.

The genes are TRBV19 and TRBJ1-1; 8 nucleotides agree with TRBD1. The V gene end was trimmed by 9 bases and the J gene end by 5 bases; junction bases not matched to a gene: 8. Germline V CDR1 and CDR2: LNHDA, SQIVND (reference sequence). The CDR3 is 13 amino acids. In DNA form, the CDR3 reads TGTGCCAGCCTCGACAGGGGAAGGACTGAAGCTTTCTTT. It yields the protein CASLDRGRTEAFF.

The count of this clone is one. The V and J genes are TRBV3-1 (or the pseudogene TRBV3-2) and TRBJ1-1, with D possibly matching TRBD1 (5 bases). V lost 4 bases and J 7 bases, leaving 13 bases between the germline ends. Germline CDR1 and CDR2: LGHDT and YNNKEL (reference sequence). The CDR3 covers 13 residues. CDR3 nucleotide sequence: TGTGCCAGCAGCCGGGGCCTGGGCGTTGAAGCTTTCTTT. This gives the protein CASSRGLGVEAFF.

This chain joins TRBV5-1 and TRBJ1-4; 7 bases fit TRBD1. The germline gives CDR1 SGHRS, CDR2 YFSETQ. This CDR3 region has 16 residues. Losses at the gene ends were 0 bases for V and 0 bases for J; bases not matched to a gene: 2. This CDR3 is CASSLATGATNEKLFF. CDR3 nucleotide sequence: TGCGCCAGCAGCTTGGCTACAGGGGCAACTAATGAAAAACTGTTTTTT. Complete variable domain (other parts from reference TRBV5-1 and TRBJ1-4): KAGVTQTPRYLIKTRGQQVTLSCSPISGHRSVSWYQQTPGQGLQFLFEYFSETQRNKGNFPGRFSGRQFSNSRSEMNVSTLELGDSALYLCASSLATGATNEKLFFGSGTQLSVL.

This chain connects TRBV7-9 to TRBJ1-5; a weak D match, TRBD1 (6 bases). Germline V gives CDR1 SEHNR, CDR2 FQNEAQ (reference sequence). V was shortened by 4 bases and J by 2 bases, with 18 bases between the two germline ends. This CDR3 spans 17 amino acids. The DNA of the CDR3 is TGTGCCAGCAGCTCGACATTATTACAGGGCGGCAATCAGCCCCAGCATTTT. Translated: CASSSTLLQGGNQPQHF.

V and J are TRBV9 and TRBJ2-3; TRBD2 agrees at 7 bases. Germline V gene sequence: CDR1 SGDLS, CDR2 YYNGEE. The CDR3 contains 15 residues. V lost 0 bases and J lost 4; bases outside the gene matches: 5. The CDR3 coding sequence is TGTGCCAGCAGCGTAGGGGGCGGGAGTGCAGATACGCAGTATTTT. Its protein is CASSVGGGSADTQYF.

This chain uses TRBV5-1 with TRBJ1-2; D is possibly TRBD1 (6 bases). The CDR3 has 15 amino acids. Germline-derived CDR1 and CDR2 are SGHRS and YFSETQ. V lost 1 base to trimming and J lost 0 bases, with 10 bases between them. For the CDR3, the DNA is TGCGCCAGCAGCTTGACAGGGCCGCCTAACTATGGCTACACCTTC. Its translation is CASSLTGPPNYGYTF.

V usage is TRBV6-5 and J usage is TRBJ2-7, with a tentative D call TRBD2 (7 bases). Germline CDR1 and CDR2: MNHEY and SVGAGI. Trimming took 6 bases from V and 2 from J, leaving 14 bases between them. The CDR3 sequence is 14 residues long. The CDR3 reads CASRVGGGAYEQYF. Written as DNA, the CDR3 is TGTGCCAGCAGGGTAGGGGGGGGAGCCTACGAGCAGTACTTC.

The V and J genes are TRBV30 and TRBJ1-4, with 8 bases identical to TRBD1. CDR3 length: 13 residues. J gave up 8 bases and V 2 bases, and 4 bases lay outside the gene matches. Looked up from germline, CDR1 is GTSNPN and CDR2 is SVGIG (reference sequence). The CDR3 bases are TGTGCCTGGAGTATCGGACAGGGCGAAAAACTGTTTTTT. Translating it yields CAWSIGQGEKLFF.

The chain combines TRBV27 with TRBJ1-1, with 9 bases aligning to TRBD1. The germline V gene has CDR1 MNHEY and CDR2 SMNVEV (reference sequence). This CDR3 contains 15 residues. V lost 4 bases, J lost 3 bases, and 6 bases stayed unmatched. Written as DNA, the CDR3 is TGTGCCAGCAGTTGGAACAGGGGGCAGGACACTGAAGCTTTCTTT. Protein sequence: CASSWNRGQDTEAFF.

The gene calls are TRBV5-4 and TRBJ1-1, with 8 bases aligning to TRBD1. The CDR3 totals 15 residues. Germline V gene sequence: CDR1 SGHNT, CDR2 YYREEE (reference sequence). The junction had 5 bases not matched to a gene; V was cut back by 1 base and J by 3 bases. CDR3 in amino acids: CASSLQGARYTEAFF. The DNA of the CDR3 is TGTGCCAGCAGCTTGCAGGGGGCTAGGTACACTGAAGCTTTCTTT.

The chain is built from TRBV13 and TRBJ2-7; 7 bases fit TRBD1. CDR3 length: 16 residues. From germline, CDR1 is PRHDT and CDR2 FYEKMQ (reference sequence). V trimming: 5 bases; J trimming: 0 bases; junction bases outside the gene matches: 10. Here the CDR3 reads CASSARGQENSYEQYF. DNA of the CDR3: TGTGCCAGCAGCGCGCGAGGACAGGAGAACTCCTACGAGCAGTACTTC.

The chain employs TRBV7-2 and TRBJ1-6; 7 bases agree with TRBD1. CDR1 SGHTA and CDR2 FQGNSA come from the germline V gene. The CDR3 runs to 14 residues. Trimming cost V 4 bases and J 5 bases; bases outside gene matches: 2. The CDR3: CASSYRGNNSPLHF. Here the CDR3 DNA reads TGTGCCAGCAGCTACAGGGGCAATAATTCACCCCTCCACTTT. The full variable domain, its missing parts supplied by reference TRBV7-2 and TRBJ1-6, is GAGVSQSPSNKVTEKGKDVELRCDPISGHTALYWYRQSLGQGLEFLIYFQGNSAPDKSGLPSDRFSAERTGGSVSTLTIQRTQQEDSAVYLCASSYRGNNSPLHFGNGTRLTVT.

The chain employs TRBV18 and TRBJ2-5, with TRBD1 matching 7 bases. CDR1 and CDR2 (germline): KGHSH, LQKENI. The V and J ends lost 2 bases and 4 bases, in that order; junction bases with no gene match: 13. CDR3 length: 17 amino acids. The CDR3 region has the DNA TGTGCCAGCTCACCATTTTCGCCGACGGGACAGCGAGAGACCCAGTACTTC. It translates to CASSPFSPTGQRETQYF.

V gene TRBV19 combines with J gene TRBJ2-3; D call uncertain. With 7 bases removed from V and 0 bases from J, the gap between germline ends came to 11 bases. CDR1 is LNHDA and CDR2 is SQIVND in the germline V gene (reference sequence). The CDR3 has 14 amino acids. DNA of the CDR3: TGTGCCAGTACCGCCAGACTGAGCACAGATACGCAGTATTTT. Translating it yields CASTARLSTDTQYF.

The rearrangement links TRBV19 to TRBJ2-7, with TRBD2 identical over 7 bases. CDR1 and CDR2 (germline): LNHDA, SQIVND (reference sequence). The CDR3 is 14 residues long. With V trimmed by 7 bases and J by 1 base, 7 bases remained unmatched. CDR3 coding DNA: TGTGCCAGTAACCCGCGGACTAGTTCCTACGAGCAGTACTTC. Protein: CASNPRTSSYEQYF.

The J gene is TRBJ2-1, the V gene TRBV11-3, with D possibly TRBD2 on 6 matching bases. Germline lookup yields CDR1 SGHNT and CDR2 YENEEA. The V end lost 5 bases, the J end lost 0 bases, and 8 bases lay between the germline ends. The CDR3 loop spans 14 amino acids. The CDR3 loop reads CASSVGGSYNEQFF. The CDR3 bases are TGTGCCAGCAGCGTCGGGGGCTCCTACAATGAGCAGTTCTTC. The full variable domain, in which reference TRBV11-3 and TRBJ2-1 provide the parts outside the CDR3, is EAGVVQSPRYKIIEKKQPVAFWCNPISGHNTLYWYLQNLGQGPELLIRYENEEAVDDSQLPKDRFSAERLKGVDSTLKIQPAELGDSAVYLCASSVGGSYNEQFFGPGTRLTVL.

As DNA, the CDR3 is TGCGCCAGCAGCTTGGGGGGCCCCGGAGCAGGCTACACCTTC. Protein product: CASSLGGPGAGYTF. The chain joins TRBV5-1 to TRBJ1-2, with D maybe TRBD1 (5 bases). The CDR3 consists of 14 residues. With 0 bases removed from V and 8 bases from J, the gap between germline ends came to 14 bases. The germline V gene encodes CDR1 SGHRS and CDR2 YFSETQ.

This sequence joins TRBV11-2 and TRBJ1-5; D is undetermined. V was shortened by 5 bases and J by 3 bases, with 8 bases between the two germline ends. Germline loops: CDR1 SGHAT, CDR2 FQNNGV. The CDR3 is 13 amino acids. The CDR3 loop reads CASSPQDNQPQHF. CDR3 DNA: TGTGCCAGCAGCCCGCAGGACAATCAGCCCCAGCATTTT.

This clone came up once. CDR3: CASSLTDREGNTIYF. CDR3 bases: TGTGCCAGCAGCTTAACGGACAGGGAAGGAAACACCATATATTTT. The chain carries TRBV7-9 and TRBJ1-3; 8 bases match TRBD1. This CDR3 is built from 15 residues. Germline V gene sequence: CDR1 SEHNR, CDR2 FQNEAQ (reference sequence). The junction had 4 bases not matched to a gene; V was cut back by 2 bases and J by 4 bases.

In nucleotides, the CDR3 is TGTGCCAGCAGCTTAGGTTTAGGGACAATCTACGAGCAGTACTTC. Its protein product is CASSLGLGTIYEQYF. This sequence joins TRBV7-8 and TRBJ2-7; tentative D call: TRBD1 (6 bases). Germline loops: CDR1 SGHVS, CDR2 FQNEAQ. Deletions cut 1 base from V and 3 bases from J, with 13 bases between. This CDR3 has 15 residues. Variable domain in full (rest from reference TRBV7-8 and TRBJ2-7): GAGVSQSPRYKVAKRGQDVALRCDPISGHVSLFWYQQALGQGPEFLTYFQNEAQLDKSGLPSDRFFAERPEGSVSTLKIQRTQQEDSAVYLCASSLGLGTIYEQYFGPGTRLTVT.

As for this clone: The junction departs from germline at one end; a sequencing error may be responsible. The chain couples TRBV5-1 to TRBJ2-7, with TRBD1 matching over 9 bases. This CDR3 has 15 residues. The germline CDR1 and CDR2 sequences are SGHRS and YFSETQ. In nucleotides, the CDR3 is TGCGCCAGCAGCTTGGTTCCGGGACAGGGACAACCCGTGGACTTC. Amino acids: CASSLVPGQGQPVDF. The entire variable domain, with the rest obtained from reference TRBV5-1 and TRBJ2-7, is as follows: KAGVTQTPRYLIKTRGQQVTLSCSPISGHRSVSWYQQTPGQGLQFLFEYFSETQRNKGNFPGRFSGRQFSNSRSEMNVSTLELGDSALYLCASSLVPGQGQPVDFGPGTRLTVT.

For the CDR3, the DNA is TGCAGCGTTTTTACCCCCGGGACAGGGGGGATTACTAACTATGGCTACACCTTC. Translating gives CSVFTPGTGGITNYGYTF. This chain joins TRBV29-1 and TRBJ1-2, with 11 bases identical to TRBD1. The ends lost 5 bases at V and 0 bases at J; junction bases unmatched: 14. The CDR3 totals 18 residues. The V gene's germline CDR1 is SQVTM and CDR2 ANQGSEA.